Detailed here is one T cell receptor (beta chain). Its antigen remains unidentified. The sample is drawn from a study of shared clonotypes between healthy human individuals. Whole-study findings and limits: The study drew on few donors, limiting represented genetic and exposure-history diversity. Naive CD4 clonotype sharing across a handful of donors was about 5%.

Sequencing was performed with immunoSEQ multiplex PCR; in TCRdb, only in-frame clones are kept and a portion is missing. Here the sample spans more than 1.2 million clones, approximately 98.5% being singletons. Trimming left V 3 bases short and J 1 base short, with 12 bases between. The CDR3 has 15 amino acids. Germline V gives CDR1 SGHTA, CDR2 FQGNSA. This chain connects TRBV7-2 to TRBJ1-1, with D perhaps TRBD1 (6 bases). The TCR comes from a man aged 25 to 40 in good health. Sequenced: naive CD4+ T cells sorted from blood. Described subset: CD45RA+ positively selected. The CDR3, as DNA: TGTGCCAGCAGCTTGTACAGGGCCCCGAACACTGAAGCTTTCTTT. This gives the protein CASSLYRAPNTEAFF.